The T cell receptor (beta chain) under discussion was sequenced for a study of human T cells and chemical hapten exposure. Study observations and caveats: Among TCRs, those above 1 in 1000 frequency were unaffected by DPC sensitization.

Note on this clonotype: As yet, its antigen is unknown.

The study used a library that attached unique molecular identifiers to individual cDNA molecules. Each CDR3 protein gets one entry after TCRdb re-called the RACE reads with MiXCR. The profile covers about 180,000 distinct CDR3 sequences, with around 30% appearing a single time and under 3% taken by the ten largest. Germline V CDR1 and CDR2: MDHEN, SYDVKM. The CDR3 runs to 14 residues. Losses at the gene ends were 11 bases for V and 4 bases for J; bases not matched to a gene: 9. Time point: pre-sensitization, week 0. The treatment was: therapeutic diphenylcyclopropenone sensitization with weekly scalp DPC. Suited to DPC and affected by alopecia, the donors ranged from 18 to 70 years old. Unfractionated whole blood was the source from which total RNA was extracted.

The rearrangement joins TRBV28 to TRBJ2-2, with TRBD2 matching 8 bases. This specimen was whole blood, taken in connection with sensitization to the hapten diphenylcyclopropenone (DPC). The source of this sequence is a woman aged 30 to 39 with alopecia areata. Some clones in this sample may be carry-over from other donors' samples. CDR3: CASREGRVTGELFF. The CDR3 DNA reads as TGTGCCTCTCGGGAGGGCCGGGTCACCGGGGAGCTGTTTTTT.